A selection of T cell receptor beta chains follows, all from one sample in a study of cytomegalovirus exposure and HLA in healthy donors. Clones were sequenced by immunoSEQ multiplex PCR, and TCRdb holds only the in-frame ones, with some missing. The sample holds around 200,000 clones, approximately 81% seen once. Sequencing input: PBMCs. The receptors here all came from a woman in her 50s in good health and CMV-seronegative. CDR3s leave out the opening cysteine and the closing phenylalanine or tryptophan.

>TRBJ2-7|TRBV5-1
ASTLSGRSYEQY
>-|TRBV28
ASSLIGGTSGYEQY
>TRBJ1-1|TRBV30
AWSVRQNTEAF
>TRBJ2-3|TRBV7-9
ASSTDRGSTDTQY
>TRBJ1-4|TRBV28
ASTPRDRRNEKLF
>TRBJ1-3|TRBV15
ATSRVGSSGNTIY
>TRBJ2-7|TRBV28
ASRPPPGQGLSGYEQY
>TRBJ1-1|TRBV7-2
ASSLGRSNTEAF
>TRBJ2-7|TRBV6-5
ASISQSYEQY
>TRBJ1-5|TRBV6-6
ATQHSNQPQH
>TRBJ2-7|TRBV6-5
ASSYRTGTYEQY
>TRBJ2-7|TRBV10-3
AISESGTAYEQY
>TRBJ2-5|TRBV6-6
ASSPLETQY
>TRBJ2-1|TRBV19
ASSTGIYNEQF
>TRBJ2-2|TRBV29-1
SSRTANTGELF
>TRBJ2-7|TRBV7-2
ASSLAGQLSYEQY
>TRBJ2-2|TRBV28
ASSFGRGPNTGELF
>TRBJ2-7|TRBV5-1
ASSISGGITYEQY
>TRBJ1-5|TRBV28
ASSLLKGGAFNQPQH
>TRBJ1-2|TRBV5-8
ASSHKTGNGYT
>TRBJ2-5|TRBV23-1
ASSHRQGPY
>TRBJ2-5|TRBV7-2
ASTEVGTQY
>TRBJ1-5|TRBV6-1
ASSEVLAAGVTNQPQH
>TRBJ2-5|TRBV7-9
SSSTPGLDQETQY
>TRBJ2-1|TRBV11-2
ASSPTASVAYNEQF
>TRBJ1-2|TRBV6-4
ASSPTGSYGYT
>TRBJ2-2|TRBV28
ASHTPNTGELF
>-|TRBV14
ASSDRGRLSYEQY
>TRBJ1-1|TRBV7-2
ASSLGDRGNTEAF
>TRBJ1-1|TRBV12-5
ASAPSGGEGTEAF
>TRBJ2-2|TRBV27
AVRGLAVNTGELF
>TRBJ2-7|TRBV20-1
SASRGYEQY